Listed below are T cell receptor beta chains from one sample, sequenced in a study of blood T cell repertoires in COVID-19. Clones were sequenced by immunoSEQ multiplex PCR, and TCRdb holds only the in-frame ones, with some missing. The profile covers hundreds of thousands of clones, with 80% to 90% appearing a single time and 0.75% to 0.85% taken by the ten largest. Sequenced: peripheral blood. These receptors were obtained from a man between 18 and 29 years old with COVID-19, enrolled during active disease. CDR3s include the opening cysteine and the closing phenylalanine or tryptophan. D genes are given only for firm matches. Size tells how often a clone was seen (once, few, many) or the class of an expanded clone, and some rows leave it out.

TRBJ1-6 TRBV19 - TRBD1 CASRTGISAYNSPLHF TGTGCCAGTAGGACAGGGATTAGCGCCTATAATTCACCCCTCCACTTT
TRBJ2-7 TRBV5-1 - TRBD1 CASRLGRDRLNEQYF TGCGCCAGCAGATTGGGTCGGGACAGGTTAAACGAGCAGTACTTC
TRBJ2-1 TRBV12-5 - - CASGLRLPGSYNEQFF TGTGCTAGTGGTTTGAGGCTCCCGGGCTCCTACAATGAGCAGTTCTTC
TRBJ1-1 TRBV29-1 - - CSVVGMYTEAFF TGCAGCGTTGTCGGGATGTACACTGAAGCTTTCTTT
TRBJ2-1 TRBV5-1 - TRBD2 CASSDTSAGAFDEQFF TGCGCCAGCAGCGATACTTCAGCGGGAGCTTTTGATGAGCAGTTCTTC
TRBJ1-6 TRBV2 - - CASSEPPGYPSSYNSPLHF TGTGCCAGCAGTGAACCCCCAGGGTACCCGAGCTCCTATAATTCACCCCTCCACTTT
TRBJ2-2 TRBV2 - - CASIGEAATNTGELFF TGTGCCAGCATTGGCGAAGCGGCTACGAACACCGGGGAGCTGTTTTTT
TRBJ2-1 TRBV29-1 - TRBD2 CSVGTSQRNEQFF TGCAGCGTTGGGACTAGCCAGAGGAATGAGCAGTTCTTC
TRBJ2-7 TRBV6-5 - - CASSLRDIAYEQYF TGTGCCAGCAGCCTCCGGGACATCGCCTACGAGCAGTACTTC
TRBJ2-7 TRBV4-2 once - CASSLVPQSSYEQYF TGTGCCAGCAGCCTAGTGCCGCAATCCTCCTACGAGCAGTACTTC
TRBJ2-2 TRBV5-1 - - CASSPIGQPNTGELFF TGCGCCAGCAGCCCGATTGGACAGCCGAACACCGGGGAGCTGTTTTTT
TRBJ1-1 TRBV25-1 - TRBD1 CASSSTGKTEAFF TGTGCCAGCAGCTCGACAGGGAAGACTGAAGCTTTCTTT
TRBJ1-1 TRBV5-1 - - CASSFTSGEIEAFF TGCGCCAGCAGCTTTACTTCAGGGGAGATTGAAGCTTTCTTT
TRBJ1-6 TRBV28 - - CASSLLNSGDSPLHF TGTGCCAGCAGTTTGCTGAACTCGGGTGATTCACCCCTCCACTTT
TRBJ1-2 TRBV28 - - CASSPTGHYGYTF TGTGCCAGCAGCCCCACAGGGCACTATGGCTACACCTTC
TRBJ1-5 TRBV19 - - CASSGAVNQPQHF TGTGCCAGTAGTGGGGCGGTTAATCAGCCCCAGCATTTT
TRBJ2-3 TRBV10-2 - - CASSEPDTGSTDTQYF TGCGCCAGCAGTGAGCCAGACACGGGGAGCACAGATACGCAGTATTTT
TRBJ1-2 TRBV6-1 - TRBD1 CASSEQGADWYGYTF TGTGCCAGCAGTGAACAGGGGGCGGACTGGTATGGCTACACCTTC
TRBJ1-2 TRBV19 once - CASSLEQPVAGYTF TGTGCCAGTAGTTTGGAACAGCCCGTCGCTGGCTACACCTTC
TRBJ2-4 TRBV12-3/TRBV12-4 once - CASSSGAKNIQYF TGTGCCAGCAGTTCGGGAGCCAAAAACATTCAGTACTTC
TRBJ1-1 TRBV29-1 few - CSVESGYTEAFF TGCAGCGTTGAATCAGGGTACACTGAAGCTTTCTTT
TRBJ1-1 TRBV7-9 - TRBD1 CASSNRQGQEAEAFF TGTGCCAGCAGCAACCGACAGGGTCAAGAAGCTGAAGCTTTCTTT
TRBJ2-2 TRBV5-1 - TRBD1 CASSLLTGGTSNTGELFF TGCGCCAGCAGCTTGTTGACAGGGGGAACCTCGAACACCGGGGAGCTGTTTTTT
TRBJ1-1 TRBV27 - TRBD1 CASSLAVARTGRPGTEAFF TGTGCCAGCAGTTTAGCGGTCGCACGGACAGGGCGGCCGGGAACTGAAGCTTTCTTT
TRBJ2-2 TRBV15 - - CATSRDHRGKRGELFF TGTGCCACCAGCAGAGATCACCGGGGGAAGAGGGGGGAGCTGTTTTTT